This T cell receptor beta chain was recorded in a study of siplizumab effects on memory and regulatory T cells. Notes on the study in general: Tregs proliferating in siplizumab cultures lacked confirmation of their suppressive function. The diversity of naive T cells seemed greater than that of memory cells, and their alloresponse contribution seemed major. Tracing alloreactive clones into unstimulated subsets worked for only a minor fraction of them.

Losses at the gene ends were 6 bases for V and 2 bases for J; bases not matched to a gene: 4. CDR3 size: 13 residues. Germline lookup yields CDR1 SQVTM and CDR2 ANQGSEA. Worth noting for this clone: Its target is unknown.

Sequenced by immunoSEQ multiplex PCR; TCRdb stores in-frame clones only, minus some. The sample lists 80,000 to 130,000 clones; approximately 90% were seen once. The chain couples TRBV29-1 to TRBJ1-5; 7 bases align to TRBD1. Sequences were obtained from Tregs sorted from blood. This receptor was taken from a human donor in good health. CDR3 amino acids: CSVVQGGNQPQHF. The CDR3, as DNA: TGCAGCGTGGTCCAGGGGGGCAATCAGCCCCAGCATTTT.